Listed below are T cell receptor beta chains from one sample, sequenced in a study of blood T cell repertoires in COVID-19. TCRdb keeps only in-frame clones here, not all; method: immunoSEQ multiplex PCR. Here the sample spans around 63,000 clones, 86% being singletons. The sequenced sample was peripheral blood. These receptors all stem from a woman older than 75 with acute or convalescent COVID-19. The CDR3 runs from the conserved cysteine through the conserved F or W. D genes are given only for firm matches. Some rows have no size entry. The others give once, few or many, or a class for an expanded clone.

>TRBJ2-1|-|16|TRBV5-1|TRBD2
TGCGCCAGCAGCTTGGGTACAGCGGGAGGCACCCATGAGCAGTTCTTC
CASSLGTAGGTHEQFF
>TRBJ1-4|-|16|TRBV5-5|-
TGTGCCAGCAGCTATTTCACTATCAGGGGAAACGAAAAACTGTTTTTT
CASSYFTIRGNEKLFF
>TRBJ2-7|-|15|TRBV6-5|TRBD1
TGTGCCAGCAGTTCCGGGACAGGGGGTGCTTACGAGCAGTACTTC
CASSSGTGGAYEQYF
>TRBJ1-1|-|20|TRBV3-1/TRBV3-2|TRBD1
TGTGCCAGCAGCCACAAAACCCGACAACGACAGGGAGCCATGAACACTGAAGCTTTCTTT
CASSHKTRQRQGAMNTEAFF
>TRBJ2-5|-|15|TRBV21-1|-
TGTGCCAGCAGCAAAGCGAAAGGCGGAACAGGGGTCAAGGACTTC
CASSKAKGGTGVKDF
>TRBJ2-3|-|11|TRBV12-3/TRBV12-4|-
TGTGCCAGCACCGCGGGGCTTCGGCAGTATTTT
CASTAGLRQYF
>TRBJ1-5|once|17|TRBV4-2|TRBD1
TGTGCCAGCAGCCTCGGGAAGGACAGGGGGCCCAATCAGCCCCAGCATTTT
CASSLGKDRGPNQPQHF
>TRBJ2-1|-|13|TRBV14|TRBD2
TGTGCCAGCAGCCAAGCGACAGCGGGGGTCCAGTTCTTC
CASSQATAGVQFF
>TRBJ1-5|few|15|TRBV9|TRBD1
TGTGCCAGCAGCTCCAGGGGGCGACCTGATCAGCCCCAGCATTTT
CASSSRGRPDQPQHF
>TRBJ2-5|few|13|TRBV20-1|-
TGCAGTGCTAGTGATAGGGGGCAAGAGACCCAGTACTTC
CSASDRGQETQYF
>TRBJ2-5|-|16|TRBV19|TRBD2
TGTGCCAGTAGTATAGTCGGCGGGGGGGATCAAGAGACCCAGTACTTC
CASSIVGGGDQETQYF
>TRBJ2-5|-|13|TRBV6-5|TRBD2
TGTGCCAGCAGCCGGGAGGTGGCGGAGACCCAGTACTTC
CASSREVAETQYF
>TRBJ2-2|-|14|TRBV24-1|TRBD2
TGTGCCGCGGGGGGCTACGAGAACACCGGGGAGCTGTTTTTT
CAAGGYENTGELFF
>TRBJ1-2|-|15|TRBV18|TRBD1
TGTGCCAGCTCACCCCGGGACAGGGGGCAATATGGCTACACCTTC
CASSPRDRGQYGYTF
>TRBJ2-7|-|11|TRBV29-1|TRBD1
TGCAGCGCCGGACAGGGTAGCGAGCAGTACTTC
CSAGQGSEQYF
>TRBJ1-1|-|16|TRBV7-2|-
TGTGCCAGCAGCTTAGCGCAAATAGGGAGCTATACTGAAGCTTTCTTT
CASSLAQIGSYTEAFF
>TRBJ1-2|-|15|TRBV18|-
TGTGCCAGCTCACCACCACCCCCGCAGGGGAGCGGCTACACCTTC
CASSPPPPQGSGYTF
>TRBJ2-7|-|15|TRBV5-1|-
TGCGCCAGCAGCCTAGAAATCAGGGGCTCCTACGAGCAGTACTTC
CASSLEIRGSYEQYF
>TRBJ2-7|-|14|TRBV29-1|-
TGCAGCGTGGGAGCTTGGCAGGGGCCCTACGAGCAGTACTTC
CSVGAWQGPYEQYF
>TRBJ2-1|-|15|TRBV11-2|TRBD2
TGTGCCAGCAGCCCCGGGACTAGCGGGGTAAATGAGCAGTTCTTC
CASSPGTSGVNEQFF
>TRBJ2-3|-|14|TRBV7-3|TRBD1
TGTGCCAGCAGCTTAGACAGGGGAACAGATACGCAGTATTTT
CASSLDRGTDTQYF
>TRBJ2-3|-|16|TRBV9|TRBD2
TGTGCCAGCAGCGTGTCTGGGGGGGTAAGCACAGATACGCAGTATTTT
CASSVSGGVSTDTQYF
>TRBJ2-7|-|16|TRBV18|TRBD1
TGTGCCAGCTCACCGGTTGGGGACAGGGACACCCACGAGCAGTACTTC
CASSPVGDRDTHEQYF
>TRBJ2-6|-|17|TRBV4-3|-
TGCGCCAGCAGCCCGGTTTCTGGGGCACGCCGTGTCAACGTCCTGACTTTC
CASSPVSGARRVNVLTF
>TRBJ2-7|-|16|TRBV28|TRBD2
TGTGCCAGCAGCAAGCCATTAGGGACCGGGAGGAACGAGCAGTACTTC
CASSKPLGTGRNEQYF
>TRBJ2-2|-|14|TRBV6-5|-
TGTGCCAGCATCACCCAGCCGGGGGCCGGGGAGCTGTTTTTT
CASITQPGAGELFF
>TRBJ2-5|-|14|TRBV15|TRBD2
TGTGCCACCAGCGGAAGACTAGCGGAAGAGACCCAGTACTTC
CATSGRLAEETQYF
>TRBJ2-3|-|17|TRBV18|TRBD2
TGTGCCAGCCGTCCCGGGGGACTAGCGGGAAAGACAGATACGCAGTATTTT
CASRPGGLAGKTDTQYF
>TRBJ1-6|-|15|TRBV2|-
TGTGCCAGCAGTACACAGGACAGCTTTAATTCACCCCTCCACTTT
CASSTQDSFNSPLHF
>TRBJ2-7|-|16|TRBV10-3|TRBD2
TGTGCCACCCGGGGGACTAGCGGGAGATCGGGCTACGAGCAGTACTTC
CATRGTSGRSGYEQYF
>TRBJ2-2|-|15|TRBV6-4|TRBD1
TGTGCCAGCAGTGACACAAACAGGGGATCTGGGGAGCTGTTTTTT
CASSDTNRGSGELFF
>TRBJ2-2|once|14|TRBV4-1|-
TGCGCCAGCAGCCAAGAGAGGCACACCGGGGAGCTGTTTTTT
CASSQERHTGELFF
>TRBJ1-2|-|14|TRBV6-5|-
TGTGCCAGCAGTTACTCAACCGGGGGCTATGGCTACACCTTC
CASSYSTGGYGYTF
>TRBJ1-2|few|14|TRBV9|TRBD1
TGTGCCAGCAGCGCGACAGGGGCTAACTATGGCTACACCTTC
CASSATGANYGYTF
>TRBJ1-2|-|15|TRBV6-2/TRBV6-3|TRBD1
TGTGCCAGCAGTGCCCCGGGACAGGGTGACTATGGCTACACCTTC
CASSAPGQGDYGYTF
>TRBJ1-1|once|13|TRBV11-3|-
TGTGCCAGCAGCTTTGGGACAAACACTGAAGCTTTCTTT
CASSFGTNTEAFF
>TRBJ1-5|-|13|TRBV19|-
TGTGCCAGTAGTACGCTTCGGGATCAGCCCCAGCATTTT
CASSTLRDQPQHF
>TRBJ1-2|once|11|TRBV29-1|TRBD1
TGCAGCGTTCAAACAGGGGTAGGCTACACCTTC
CSVQTGVGYTF
>TRBJ2-3|-|16|TRBV28|-
TGTGCCAGCAGTTCGCCACAGGGATTAACTACAGATACGCAGTATTTT
CASSSPQGLTTDTQYF
>TRBJ2-2|few|12|TRBV19|-
TGTGCCAGTAGTGAAACTACCGGGGAGCTGTTTTTT
CASSETTGELFF
>TRBJ2-7|-|14|TRBV11-2|-
TGTGCCAGCAGCCCCAGGGGCGTAGGAGGCGAGCAGTACTTC
CASSPRGVGGEQYF
>TRBJ2-7|-|12|TRBV7-3|-
TGTGCCAGCAGCTTAACAGGGGGCGAGCAGTACTTC
CASSLTGGEQYF
>TRBJ2-5|-|14|TRBV4-1|-
TGCGCCAGCAGCCAAGATCGCGGAATCGAGACCCAGTACTTC
CASSQDRGIETQYF
>TRBJ1-1|-|16|TRBV7-9|-
TGTGCCAGCAGCTTAACCGGGGGGTGGGTGAACACTGAAGCTTTCTTT
CASSLTGGWVNTEAFF